The rows below give T cell receptor beta chains drawn from one sample of a study of long-term antiretroviral therapy in people with HIV. Sequenced by immunoSEQ multiplex PCR; TCRdb stores in-frame clones only, minus some. The table includes some 28,000 clones, more than 90% detected once. The sample here was unsorted PBMCs, taken approximately 6.3 years after starting antiretroviral therapy. The receptors shown here come from a man between 25 and 39 years old with HIV. Each CDR3 is given with its conserved first and last residue. A D gene is named only where the DNA matches it firmly. Expanded clones are given a class, and other clones once, few, many or no size at all.

TRBJ1-4 - TRBV6-1 - TGTGCCAGCAGTGTTACAGGTCTTCTAGCTAATGAAAAACTGTTTTTT CASSVTGLLANEKLFF
TRBJ1-2 - TRBV6-5 - TGTGCCAGCAGTTACTCGGACAACTATGGCTACACCTTC CASSYSDNYGYTF
TRBJ1-2 once TRBV11-2 - TGTGCCAGCACCCAAGGTGGCTATGGCTACACCTTC CASTQGGYGYTF
TRBJ2-7 few TRBV7-8 - TGTGCCAGCAGCTCCACTACCCACTCCTACGAGCAGTACTTC CASSSTTHSYEQYF
TRBJ2-3 - TRBV5-1 TRBD2 TGCGCCAGCAGCACAGGGACTAGCGGAACAAGCACAGATACGCAGTATTTT CASSTGTSGTSTDTQYF
TRBJ2-1 - TRBV4-1 - TGCGCCAGCAGCAACTGGGACGACAATGAGCAGTTCTTC CASSNWDDNEQFF
TRBJ2-5 - TRBV19 - TGTGCCAGTAGTGTCGGACAGGGAGGGTTGGAGACCCAGTACTTC CASSVGQGGLETQYF
TRBJ2-5 once TRBV15 - TGTGCCACCAGCCACCCTCAAGAGACCCAGTACTTC CATSHPQETQYF
TRBJ2-3 - TRBV20-1 - TGCAGTGCTCCCCTAGGAGATACGCAGTATTTT CSAPLGDTQYF
TRBJ2-7 once TRBV7-3 TRBD1 TGTGCCAGCAGCTTAATTGGGGGACAGCACGAGCAGTACTTC CASSLIGGQHEQYF
TRBJ2-7 - TRBV2 TRBD1 TGTGCCAGCAGCCGGACAGGTCTAAACTACGAGCAGTACTTC CASSRTGLNYEQYF
TRBJ2-6 - TRBV5-6 - TGTGCCAGCACCCCGGGCGTCTCTGGGGCCAACGTCCTGACTTTC CASTPGVSGANVLTF
TRBJ2-1 few TRBV4-2 TRBD2 TGTGCCAGCAGCCAAGATAAGGCGGGAGCGGTCGATGAGCAGTTCTTC CASSQDKAGAVDEQFF
TRBJ2-7 - TRBV30 - TGTGCCTGGAGCGTAGCGGCGGGGTACGAGCAGTACTTC CAWSVAAGYEQYF
TRBJ1-5 - TRBV28 TRBD1 TGTGCCAGCAGTTTATTTGGACAGGGGCAGCCCCAGCATTTT CASSLFGQGQPQHF
TRBJ2-2 - TRBV5-5 - TGTGCCAGCAGCTTACCCGGGGAGCTGTTTTTT CASSLPGELFF
TRBJ1-2 - TRBV13 TRBD1 TGTGCCAGCAGCTTAGGCAGGGGACAGGCGAACTATGGCTACACCTTC CASSLGRGQANYGYTF
TRBJ2-7 - TRBV5-1 - TGCGCCAGCAGCTTGGTTGTGACAGGATCCTACGAGCAGTACTTC CASSLVVTGSYEQYF
TRBJ2-5 - TRBV27 - TGTGCCAGCAGTTTATCGACCCCTCAAGAGACCCAGTACTTC CASSLSTPQETQYF
TRBJ1-5 - TRBV6-1 - TGTGCCAGCAGTGACTTTGGGACCCTGGACCAGCCCCAGCATTTT CASSDFGTLDQPQHF
TRBJ2-7 - TRBV7-6 - TGTGCCAGCAGCCCAGGGTATATTTCCCCCGAGCAGTACTTC CASSPGYISPEQYF
TRBJ2-7 - TRBV28 TRBD2 TGTGCCAGCAGTAGCGGACTAGCGGGCTATCTGGGCGAGCAGTACTTC CASSSGLAGYLGEQYF
TRBJ2-5 - TRBV7-6 TRBD2 TGTGCCAGCAGCTTAAATTGGGGCGGCCTAGCGGGAGCGGAGCAGTACTTC CASSLNWGGLAGAEQYF
TRBJ1-2 - TRBV6-1 TRBD1 TGTGCCAGCAGTCCAACAGGGGCGGGAGGCTACACCTTC CASSPTGAGGYTF
TRBJ2-5 - TRBV6-1 TRBD1 TGTGCCAGCAGTATGTCACAGGGGGCGGAAGAGACCCAGTACTTC CASSMSQGAEETQYF
TRBJ1-2 - TRBV5-4 TRBD1 TGTGCCAGCAGCTGGACAGGGGGAGAATATGGCTACACCTTC CASSWTGGEYGYTF
TRBJ2-7 - TRBV9 TRBD2 TGTGCCAGCAGCGTAAGACTAGCGGGGATCTACGAGCAGTACTTC CASSVRLAGIYEQYF
TRBJ2-7 - TRBV7-2 - TGTGCCAGCAGCTTAGGTGGCGCCTATCTCTACGAGCAGTACTTC CASSLGGAYLYEQYF
TRBJ2-1 - TRBV30 TRBD2 TGTGCCTGGACGACCGGGGGGGGTGAGCAGTTCTTC CAWTTGGGEQFF
TRBJ1-1 - TRBV13 - TGTGCCAGCAGCTCAGGACGGACGAGGCGGGCTGAAGCTTTCTTT CASSSGRTRRAEAFF
TRBJ2-3 - TRBV4-3 - TGCGCCAGCAGCCGAAACTGGGGTTACACGGACGGCACAGATACGCAGTATTTT CASSRNWGYTDGTDTQYF
TRBJ2-7 - TRBV10-1 - TGCGCCAGCAGTGACTCGGGACGGGAATACGAGCAGTACTTC CASSDSGREYEQYF